The present entry profiles one T cell receptor beta chain with its context. Its recognized antigen is unknown. The record has no base qualities; no much larger clone is one base away. The sample comes from a study of blood T cell repertoires in COVID-19 (dated by TCRdb to about 2020). Regarding the study in general: Samples covering the acute and convalescent phases of COVID-19 were provided by collaborators in the United States, Italy and Spain. The sample metadata nearly always contained a de-identified subject ID, COVID-19 status, age in years and sex. Subjects who had been exposed to COVID-19, were actively infected with it, or had recovered from it provided the deeply sampled blood TCRbeta repertoires that made up the dataset. A freely available public database, intended as a resource for researchers studying the immune response to SARS-CoV-2, is where the repertoires were released. The samples were drawn from the first 160 participants of the ongoing ImmuneRACE study and from 1,254 subjects provided by 6 global collaborators. Where available, HLA class I and class II types were taken from metadata supplied by the sample provider and were not determined by assay-based typing. The prospective study material was composed of cDNA or gDNA derived from T cells, B-cell-depleted T cells, or PBMCs.

The CDR3 starts with the cysteine, ends with the phenylalanine, and has 16 residues. Kept here is only the CDR3 DNA, which spans 48 bases and is read in frame from base 1. Sequences LNHDA (CDR1) and SQIVND (CDR2) are obtained from the germline V gene (reference sequence). Deletion took 1 base off V and 3 bases off J, with a span of 15 bases between the germline ends. The immunoSEQ Assay, a bias-controlled multiplex PCR, was used to amplify TCRbeta CDR3 regions from genomic DNA. Processing in the source paper ran as follows. Nucleated cell counts per sample were estimated from amplification of reference gene primers within the assay. To quantify the absolute abundance of each unique TCRbeta CDR3 rearrangement, sequence reads were collapsed and filtered. For each sample, productive Simpson clonality was calculated as the square root of Simpson's diversity index over productive rearrangements. The immuneACCESS repertoire file appears here via TCRdb, limited to in-frame rearrangements. These files lack a portion of the clones; in checked studies, under half of the deficit traces to unresolved V genes, and the cause of the others is not known. V, J and clone size derive from that table, while D and trimming were established from the DNA sequence. In all, the sample holds approximately 330,000 clones, and just over 85% of those were seen once. The biggest ten clones account for around 4.4% of the sample.

Paper-wide results and their limitations: Clinical and demographic metadata were provided uncurated, with the amount varying by source and participant.

Participants in the prospective study were aged about 18 to 100 years, lived in 20 to 30 United States geographic areas, and enrolled through a virtual design. To assign participants to cohorts, the prospective study relied on clinical history that participants themselves reported in a screening survey and a study questionnaire. Mobile phlebotomists in the prospective study collected whole blood, serum and a nasopharyngeal or oropharyngeal swab from every participant. Prospective study participants could optionally give additional blood draws and questionnaires over a 2-month period. Prospective study blood samples were shipped either frozen or at room temperature before DNA extraction.

The specimen sequenced was PBMCs or T cells enriched from blood (not recorded which). The chain was built from TRBV19 and TRBJ1-2; no D gene can be assigned with confidence. The source of this sequence is a woman in her thirties or forties with acute COVID-19. DNA sequence: TGTGCCAGTAGTATAGGGGAGGGCGCCACCCACTATGGCTACACCTTC. Protein translation: CASSIGEGATHYGYTF.